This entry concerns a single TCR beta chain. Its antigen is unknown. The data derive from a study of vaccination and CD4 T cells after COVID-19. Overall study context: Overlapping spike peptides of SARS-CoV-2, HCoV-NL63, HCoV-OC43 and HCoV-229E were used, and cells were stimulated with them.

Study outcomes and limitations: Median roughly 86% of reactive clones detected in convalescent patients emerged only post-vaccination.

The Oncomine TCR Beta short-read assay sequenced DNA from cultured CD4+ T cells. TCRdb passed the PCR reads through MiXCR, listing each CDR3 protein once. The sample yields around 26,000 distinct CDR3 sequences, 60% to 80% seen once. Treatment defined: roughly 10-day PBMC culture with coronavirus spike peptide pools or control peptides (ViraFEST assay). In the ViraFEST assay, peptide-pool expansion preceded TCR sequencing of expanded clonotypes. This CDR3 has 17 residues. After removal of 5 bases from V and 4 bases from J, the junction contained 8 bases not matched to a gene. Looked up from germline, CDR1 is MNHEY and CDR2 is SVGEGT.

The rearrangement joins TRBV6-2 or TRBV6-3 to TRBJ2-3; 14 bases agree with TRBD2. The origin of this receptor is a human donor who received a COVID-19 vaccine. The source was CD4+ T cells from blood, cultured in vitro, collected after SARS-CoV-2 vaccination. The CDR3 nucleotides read TGTGCCAGCAGTCGCCCGACTAGCGGGGGGGCGGCAGATACGCAGTATTTT. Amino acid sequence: CASSRPTSGGAADTQYF.